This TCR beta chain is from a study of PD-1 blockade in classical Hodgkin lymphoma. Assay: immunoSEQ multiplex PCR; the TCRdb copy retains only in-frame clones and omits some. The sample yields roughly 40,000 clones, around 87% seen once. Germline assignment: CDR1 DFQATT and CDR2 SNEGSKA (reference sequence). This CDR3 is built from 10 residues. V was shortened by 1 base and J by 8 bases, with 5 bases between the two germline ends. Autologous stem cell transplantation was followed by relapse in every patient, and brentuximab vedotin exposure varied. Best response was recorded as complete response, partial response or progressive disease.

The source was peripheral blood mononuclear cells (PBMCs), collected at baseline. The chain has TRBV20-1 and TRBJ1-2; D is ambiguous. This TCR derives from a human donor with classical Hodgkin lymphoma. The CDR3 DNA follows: TGCAGTGCTAGAGGGGAAGGCTACACCTTC. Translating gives CSARGEGYTF.